The 15 T cell receptor beta chains below all came from one sample that was sequenced in a study of OX40 agonist ivuxolimab in advanced cancers. Profiled with immunoSEQ multiplex PCR; TCRdb holds only in-frame clones, not every one. Of approximately 62,000 clones listed, approximately 88% were seen once; the top ten hold about 5%. The specimen was CD4+ or CD8+ T cells sorted from blood, collected in a trial of the OX40 agonist ivuxolimab. The origin of the receptors is an adult with an advanced solid tumor such as melanoma, head and neck, liver or kidney cancer.

The rearrangement uses TRBV5-6 and TRBJ1-1; D is ambiguous. The V gene lost 0 bases and the J gene lost 7 bases, with 7 bases spanning the gap. Looked up from germline, CDR1 is SGHDT and CDR2 is YYEEEE. This CDR3 has 12 amino acids. This chain's CDR3 is CASSLEGHEAFF. DNA for the CDR3: TGTGCCAGCAGCTTGGAAGGCCATGAAGCTTTCTTT.

V and J are TRBV5-1 and TRBJ1-3, with a weak D call TRBD1 (6 bases). Germline loops: CDR1 SGHRS, CDR2 YFSETQ. The length of the CDR3 is 15 residues. V lost 4 bases and J lost 0, with 11 bases in between. CDR3 amino acids: CASSLGQYSGNTIYF. CDR3 DNA sequence: TGCGCCAGCAGCCTAGGACAGTACTCTGGAAACACCATATATTTT.

This sequence joins TRBV6-5 and TRBJ2-2, with D perhaps TRBD1 (5 bases). Trimming took 6 bases from V and 4 from J, leaving 12 bases between them. CDR1 is MNHEY and CDR2 is SVGAGI in the germline V gene. The CDR3 totals 14 residues. The CDR3 sequence is CASSPLDSTGELFF. CDR3 DNA: TGTGCCAGCAGCCCCCTCGACAGCACCGGGGAGCTGTTTTTT.

The gene calls are TRBV5-4 and TRBJ1-2; no reliable D call. Trimming took off 0 bases at V and 7 bases at J, with 13 bases between the two ends. This CDR3 has 14 residues. Germline V gene data show CDR1 as SGHNT and CDR2 as YYREEE (reference sequence). CDR3: CASSLADGALGYTF. The CDR3 nucleotides read TGTGCCAGCAGCTTGGCGGACGGAGCCCTTGGCTACACCTTC.

The chain couples TRBV14 to TRBJ1-6; D may be TRBD1 (6 bases). The V end lost 8 bases, the J end lost 7 bases, and 12 bases lay between the germline ends. Germline V lookup: CDR1 SGHDN, CDR2 FVKESK. The CDR3 extends over 13 amino acids. CDR3 sequence (DNA): TGTGCCAGCGCAGGGCAGGGGAATTCACCCCTCCACTTT. This translates into CASAGQGNSPLHF.

This chain links TRBV18 with TRBJ2-7; D is undetermined. Trimming left V 2 bases short and J 4 bases short, with 15 bases between. CDR1 is KGHSH, CDR2 LQKENI, per germline. The CDR3 consists of 15 residues. CDR3 DNA: TGTGCCAGCTCACCATCGTCATCCTTGGGGTACGAGCAGTACTTC. Translated: CASSPSSSLGYEQYF.

The count of this clone is one. The J gene is TRBJ1-5, the V gene TRBV6-1; D perhaps matches TRBD1 (5 bases). The CDR3 is 13 residues long. Germline CDR1 reads MNHNS; CDR2 reads SASEGT. V shed 6 bases and J shed 1 base, with 7 bases lying between them. The CDR3 reads CASSRASNQPQHF. The CDR3 region has the DNA TGTGCCAGCAGCAGGGCGAGCAATCAGCCCCAGCATTTT.

This chain connects TRBV28 to TRBJ1-4; D gene uncertain. V shed 7 bases and J shed 8 bases, with 23 bases lying between them. CDR1 and CDR2 (germline): MDHEN, SYDVKM. CDR3 size: 16 residues. CDR3 sequence (DNA): TGTGCCAGCACCCCCCGATTGGGGTCCGTAGAGGAAAAACTGTTTTTT. As protein: CASTPRLGSVEEKLFF.

The chain recombines TRBV19 with TRBJ2-5; D ambiguous. This CDR3 is built from 11 residues. The V and J ends lost 3 bases and 5 bases respectively, with 4 bases between them. Germline values: CDR1 LNHDA, CDR2 SQIVND (reference sequence). CDR3 in amino acids: CASSIRETQYF. The DNA of the CDR3 is TGTGCCAGTAGTATCAGGGAGACCCAGTACTTC.

The V and J genes are TRBV15 and TRBJ2-7; 11 positions match TRBD1. CDR3 length equals 16 residues. Germline lookup yields CDR1 LNHNV and CDR2 YYDKDF (reference sequence). The ends lost 5 bases at V and 2 bases at J; junction bases unmatched: 8. The CDR3 here is CATSAGQGDPPYEQYF. CDR3 in DNA: TGTGCCACCAGCGCGGGACAGGGGGACCCCCCCTACGAGCAGTACTTC.

This rearrangement joins TRBV5-1 to TRBJ1-1; D is perhaps TRBD1 (6 bases). Germline V lookup: CDR1 SGHRS, CDR2 YFSETQ. CDR3 length: 14 residues. The V end lost 4 bases, the J end lost 3 bases, and 13 bases lay between the germline ends. The CDR3 region has the DNA TGCGCCAGCAGCGTCGGGGACAAGCACACTGAAGCTTTCTTT. Its translation is CASSVGDKHTEAFF.

The CDR3, as DNA: TGTGCCAGCAGAGACCAAGGGGGCTCCTACGAGCAGTACTTC. It translates to CASRDQGGSYEQYF. The chain carries TRBV6-5 and TRBJ2-7; TRBD1 is a possible D gene (6 bases). V was cut by 6 bases and J by 0 bases, with 12 bases left in between. The CDR3 runs to 14 residues. CDR1 and CDR2 (germline): MNHEY, SVGAGI.

This clone has a single count. This chain connects TRBV28 to TRBJ2-1; 9 positions match TRBD2. Germline CDR1 reads MDHEN; CDR2 reads SYDVKM. V lost 3 bases, J lost 5 bases, and 8 bases stayed unmatched. The CDR3 runs to 16 residues. The CDR3 region is CASSFSGGQVDNEQFF. As DNA, the CDR3 is TGTGCCAGCAGTTTCAGCGGGGGGCAGGTGGACAATGAGCAGTTCTTC.

This clone was recorded only once. This chain connects TRBV15 to TRBJ1-5, with 12 bases aligning to TRBD1. Trimming at V came to 6 bases and at J to 2 bases, leaving 11 bases not matched to a gene. The germline gives CDR1 LNHNV, CDR2 YYDKDF (reference sequence). The length of the CDR3 is 18 residues. The CDR3 here is CATRRSRDRGHGNQPQHF. In DNA form, the CDR3 reads TGTGCCACCAGACGTTCCCGGGACAGGGGGCACGGCAATCAGCCCCAGCATTTT.

CDR3 DNA: TGTGCCAGCAGTCCGAAGCCCCTCTACGAGCAGTACTTC. Protein sequence: CASSPKPLYEQYF. The J gene is TRBJ2-7, the V gene TRBV27; no clear D. Germline-derived CDR1 and CDR2 are MNHEY and SMNVEV (reference sequence). The CDR3 totals 13 residues. Trimming cost V 5 bases and J 3 bases, with 11 bases left between them.